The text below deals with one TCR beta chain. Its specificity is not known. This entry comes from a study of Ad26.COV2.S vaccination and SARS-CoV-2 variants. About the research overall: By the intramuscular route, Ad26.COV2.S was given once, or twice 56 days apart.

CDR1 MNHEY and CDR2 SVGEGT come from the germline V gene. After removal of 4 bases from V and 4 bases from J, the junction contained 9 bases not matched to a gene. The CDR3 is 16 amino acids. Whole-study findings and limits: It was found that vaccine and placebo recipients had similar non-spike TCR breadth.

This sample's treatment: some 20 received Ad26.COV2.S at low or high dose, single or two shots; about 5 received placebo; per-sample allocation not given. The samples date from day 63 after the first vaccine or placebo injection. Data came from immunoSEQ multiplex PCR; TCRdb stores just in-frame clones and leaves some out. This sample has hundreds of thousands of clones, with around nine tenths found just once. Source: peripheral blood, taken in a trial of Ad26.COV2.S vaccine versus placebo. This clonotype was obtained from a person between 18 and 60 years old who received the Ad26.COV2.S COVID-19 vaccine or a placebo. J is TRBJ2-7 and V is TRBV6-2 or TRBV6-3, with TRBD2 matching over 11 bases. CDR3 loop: CASSSPVAGGPYEQYF. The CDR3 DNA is TGTGCCAGCAGTTCCCCGGTAGCGGGAGGGCCGTACGAGCAGTACTTC.